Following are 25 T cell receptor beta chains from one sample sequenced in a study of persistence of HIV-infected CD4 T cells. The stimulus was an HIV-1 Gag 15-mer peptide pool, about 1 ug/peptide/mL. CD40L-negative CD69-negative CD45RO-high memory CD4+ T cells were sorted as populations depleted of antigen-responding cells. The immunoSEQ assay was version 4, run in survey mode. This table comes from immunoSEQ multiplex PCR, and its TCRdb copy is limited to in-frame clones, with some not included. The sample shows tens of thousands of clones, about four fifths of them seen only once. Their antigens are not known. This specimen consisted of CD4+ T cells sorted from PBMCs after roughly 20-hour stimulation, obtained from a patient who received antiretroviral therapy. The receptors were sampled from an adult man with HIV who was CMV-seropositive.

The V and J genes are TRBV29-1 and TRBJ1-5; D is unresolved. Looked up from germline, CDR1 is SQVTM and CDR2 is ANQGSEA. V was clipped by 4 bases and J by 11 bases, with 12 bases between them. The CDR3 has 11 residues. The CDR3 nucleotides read TGCAGCGTTGGGGAGCCCCAGTCCCAGCATTTT. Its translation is CSVGEPQSQHF.

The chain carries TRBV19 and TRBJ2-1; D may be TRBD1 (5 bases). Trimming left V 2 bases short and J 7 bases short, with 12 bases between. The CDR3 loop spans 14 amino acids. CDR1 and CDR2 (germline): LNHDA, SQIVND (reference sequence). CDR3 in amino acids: CASSIRGRENEQFF. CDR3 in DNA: TGTGCCAGTAGTATAAGGGGTAGGGAAAATGAGCAGTTCTTC.

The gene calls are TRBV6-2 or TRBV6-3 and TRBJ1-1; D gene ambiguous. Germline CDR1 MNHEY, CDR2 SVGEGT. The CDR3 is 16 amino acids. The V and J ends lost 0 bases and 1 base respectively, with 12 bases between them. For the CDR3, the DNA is TGTGCCAGCAGTTACTCTCTTTCCGGACCGAACACTGAAGCTTTCTTT. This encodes CASSYSLSGPNTEAFF.

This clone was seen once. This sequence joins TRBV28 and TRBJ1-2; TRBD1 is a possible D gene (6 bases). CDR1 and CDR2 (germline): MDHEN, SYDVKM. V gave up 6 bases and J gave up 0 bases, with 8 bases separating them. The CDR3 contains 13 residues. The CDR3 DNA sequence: TGTGCCAGCAGCCGACAGGCTAACTATGGCTACACCTTC. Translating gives CASSRQANYGYTF.

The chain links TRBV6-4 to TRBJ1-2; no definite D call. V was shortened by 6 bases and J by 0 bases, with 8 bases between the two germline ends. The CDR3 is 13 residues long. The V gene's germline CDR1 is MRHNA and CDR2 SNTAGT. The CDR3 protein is CASSPETNYGYTF. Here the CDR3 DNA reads TGTGCCAGCAGCCCCGAGACTAACTATGGCTACACCTTC.

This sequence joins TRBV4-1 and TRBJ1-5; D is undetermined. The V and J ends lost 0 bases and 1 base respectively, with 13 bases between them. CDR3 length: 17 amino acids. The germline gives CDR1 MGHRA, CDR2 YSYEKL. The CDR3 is CASSQESSSDSNQPQHF. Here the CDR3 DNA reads TGCGCCAGCAGCCAAGAATCGAGTAGCGACAGCAATCAGCCCCAGCATTTT.

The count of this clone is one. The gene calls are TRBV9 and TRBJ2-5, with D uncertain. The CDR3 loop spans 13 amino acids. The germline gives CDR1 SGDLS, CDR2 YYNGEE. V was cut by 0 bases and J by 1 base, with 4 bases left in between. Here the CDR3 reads CASSVEAQETQYF. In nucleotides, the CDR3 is TGTGCCAGCAGCGTAGAGGCCCAAGAGACCCAGTACTTC.

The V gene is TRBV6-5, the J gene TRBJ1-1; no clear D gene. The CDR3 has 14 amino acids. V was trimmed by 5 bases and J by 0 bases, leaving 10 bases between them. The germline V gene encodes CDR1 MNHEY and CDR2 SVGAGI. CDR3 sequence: CASSRLTLNTEAFF. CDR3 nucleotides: TGTGCCAGCAGTAGACTCACCTTGAACACTGAAGCTTTCTTT.

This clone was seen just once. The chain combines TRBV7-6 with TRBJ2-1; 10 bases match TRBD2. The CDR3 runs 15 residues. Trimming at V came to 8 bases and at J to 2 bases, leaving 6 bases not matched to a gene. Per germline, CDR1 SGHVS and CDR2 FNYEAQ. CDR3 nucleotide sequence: TGTGCCAGCGGGGGGAGCGGGAGGGCCTACAATGAGCAGTTCTTC. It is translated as CASGGSGRAYNEQFF.

CDR3 in DNA: TGTGCCAGCAGCCGATCGGGCAACTCGAACACTGAAGCTTTCTTT. Its protein product is CASSRSGNSNTEAFF. The chain uses TRBV7-3 and TRBJ1-1, with D unclear. CDR1 is SGHTA, CDR2 FQGTGA, per germline. There are 15 residues in the CDR3. Trimming pared 5 bases from V and 1 base from J, leaving 14 bases between.

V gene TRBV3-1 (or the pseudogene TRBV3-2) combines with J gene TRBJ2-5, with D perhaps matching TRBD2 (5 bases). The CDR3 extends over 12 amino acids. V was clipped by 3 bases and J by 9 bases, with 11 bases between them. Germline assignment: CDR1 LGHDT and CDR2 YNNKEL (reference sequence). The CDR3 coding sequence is TGTGCCAGCAGCCACAGCGGTAAGGCCCAGTACTTC. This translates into CASSHSGKAQYF.

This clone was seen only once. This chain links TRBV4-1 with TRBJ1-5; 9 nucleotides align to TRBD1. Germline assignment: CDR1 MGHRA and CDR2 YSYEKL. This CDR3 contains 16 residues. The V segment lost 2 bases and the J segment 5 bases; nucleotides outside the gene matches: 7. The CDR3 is CASSQSTTGGDQPQHF. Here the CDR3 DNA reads TGCGCCAGCAGCCAATCTACGACAGGGGGAGATCAGCCCCAGCATTTT.

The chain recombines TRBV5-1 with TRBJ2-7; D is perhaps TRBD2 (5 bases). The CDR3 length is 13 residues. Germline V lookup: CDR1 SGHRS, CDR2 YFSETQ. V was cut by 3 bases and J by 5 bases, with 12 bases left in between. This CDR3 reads CASSSGMRDEQYF. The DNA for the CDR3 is TGCGCCAGCAGCTCCGGGATGAGGGACGAGCAGTACTTC.

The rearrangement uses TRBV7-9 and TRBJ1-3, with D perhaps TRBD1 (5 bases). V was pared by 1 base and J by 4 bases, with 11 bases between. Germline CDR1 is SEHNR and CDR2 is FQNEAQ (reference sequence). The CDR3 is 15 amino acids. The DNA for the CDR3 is TGTGCCAGCAGCTTAGTCGGGGGAACCGGAAACACCATATATTTT. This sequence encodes CASSLVGGTGNTIYF.

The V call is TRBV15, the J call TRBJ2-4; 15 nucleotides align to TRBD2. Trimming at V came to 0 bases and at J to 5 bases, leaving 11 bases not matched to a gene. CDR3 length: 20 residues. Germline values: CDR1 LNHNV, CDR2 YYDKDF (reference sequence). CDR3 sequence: CATSRDLLGLAGGRENIQYF. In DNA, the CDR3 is TGTGCCACCAGCAGAGATCTCTTGGGACTAGCGGGAGGAAGAGAAAACATTCAGTACTTC.

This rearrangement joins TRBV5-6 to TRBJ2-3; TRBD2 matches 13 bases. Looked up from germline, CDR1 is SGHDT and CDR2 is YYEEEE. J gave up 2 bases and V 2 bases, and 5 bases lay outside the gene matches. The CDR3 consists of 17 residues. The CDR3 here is CASSFRTSGGVTDTQYF. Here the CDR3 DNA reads TGTGCCAGCAGCTTCCGGACTAGCGGGGGCGTCACAGATACGCAGTATTTT.

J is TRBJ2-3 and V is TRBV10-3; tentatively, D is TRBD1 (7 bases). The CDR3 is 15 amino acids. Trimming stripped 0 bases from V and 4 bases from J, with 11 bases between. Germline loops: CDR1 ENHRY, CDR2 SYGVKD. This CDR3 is CAISESTRGADTQYF. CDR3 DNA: TGTGCCATCAGTGAGTCGACCAGGGGGGCAGATACGCAGTATTTT.

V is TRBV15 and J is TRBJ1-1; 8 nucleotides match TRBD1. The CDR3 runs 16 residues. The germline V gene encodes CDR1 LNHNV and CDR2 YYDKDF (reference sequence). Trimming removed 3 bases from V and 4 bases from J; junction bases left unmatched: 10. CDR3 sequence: CATSSDRGWGGTEAFF. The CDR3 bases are TGTGCCACCAGCAGCGACAGGGGATGGGGGGGCACTGAAGCTTTCTTT.

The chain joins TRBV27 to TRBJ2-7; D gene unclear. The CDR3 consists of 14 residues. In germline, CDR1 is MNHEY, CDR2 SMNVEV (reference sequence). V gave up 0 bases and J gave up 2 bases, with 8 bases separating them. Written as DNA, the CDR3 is TGTGCCAGCAGTTTATCCTCGGCGGCCTACGAGCAGTACTTC. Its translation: CASSLSSAAYEQYF.

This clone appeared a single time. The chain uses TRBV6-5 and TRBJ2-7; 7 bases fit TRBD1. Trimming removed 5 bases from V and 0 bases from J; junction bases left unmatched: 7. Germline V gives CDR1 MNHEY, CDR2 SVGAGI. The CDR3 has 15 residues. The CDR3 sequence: CASSPWDSSSYEQYF. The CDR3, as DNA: TGTGCCAGCAGTCCCTGGGACAGCAGCTCCTACGAGCAGTACTTC.

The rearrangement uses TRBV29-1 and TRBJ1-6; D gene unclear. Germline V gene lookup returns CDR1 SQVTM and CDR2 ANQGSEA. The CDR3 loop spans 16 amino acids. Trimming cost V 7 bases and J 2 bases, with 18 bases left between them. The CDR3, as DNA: TGCAGCGCTCCTTTTCCTTTGCTGCCCTATAATTCACCCCTCCACTTT. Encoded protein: CSAPFPLLPYNSPLHF.

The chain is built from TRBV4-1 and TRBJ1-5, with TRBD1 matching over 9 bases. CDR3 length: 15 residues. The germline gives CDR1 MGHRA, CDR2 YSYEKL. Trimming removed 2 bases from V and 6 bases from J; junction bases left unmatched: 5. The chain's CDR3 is CASSQLQGAVQPQHF. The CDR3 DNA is TGCGCCAGCAGCCAATTACAGGGGGCGGTTCAGCCCCAGCATTTT.

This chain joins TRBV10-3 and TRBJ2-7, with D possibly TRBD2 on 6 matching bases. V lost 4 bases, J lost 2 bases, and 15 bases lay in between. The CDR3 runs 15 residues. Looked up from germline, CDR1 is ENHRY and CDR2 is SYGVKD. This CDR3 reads CAISGSGGIPYEQYF. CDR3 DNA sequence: TGTGCCATCAGTGGGTCCGGAGGGATTCCCTACGAGCAGTACTTC.

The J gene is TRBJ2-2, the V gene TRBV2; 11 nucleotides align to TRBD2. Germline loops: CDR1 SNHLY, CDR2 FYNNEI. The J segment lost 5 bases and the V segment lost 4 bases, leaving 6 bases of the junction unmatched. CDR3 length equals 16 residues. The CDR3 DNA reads TGTGCCAGCAGTGTACTAGCGGGAGTTCGTACCGGGGAGCTGTTTTTT. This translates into CASSVLAGVRTGELFF.

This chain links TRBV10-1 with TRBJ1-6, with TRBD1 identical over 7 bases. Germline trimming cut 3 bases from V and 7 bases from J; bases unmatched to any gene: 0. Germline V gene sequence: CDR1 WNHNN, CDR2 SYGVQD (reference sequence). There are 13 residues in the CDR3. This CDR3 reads CASSEQGNSPLHF. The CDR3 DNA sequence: TGCGCCAGCAGTGAACAGGGGAATTCACCCCTCCACTTT.